The clone carrying this T cell receptor beta chain was counted a single time. Germline CDR1 SGHNT, CDR2 YYREEE (reference sequence). V lost 2 bases to trimming and J lost 4 bases; unmatched junction nucleotides: 7. The CDR3 extends over 16 amino acids. This specimen belongs to a study of T cell responses to AZD1222 COVID-19 vaccine. The data were produced by immunoSEQ multiplex PCR, yet TCRdb's version contains in-frame clones alone and is incomplete. The table lists about 160,000 clones, about 92% of them singletons. The chain joins TRBV5-4 to TRBJ2-7, with TRBD2 identical over 12 bases. Sequencing used peripheral blood, obtained on day 0 of MenACWY control vaccination. The receptor was isolated from an adult in good health. CDR3 coding DNA: TGTGCCAGCAGCTTTAGCCTAGCGGGAGGGCGGTACGAGCAGTACTTC. Its protein product is CASSFSLAGGRYEQYF. Full variable domain (missing parts from reference TRBV5-4 and TRBJ2-7): ETGVTQSPTHLIKTRGQQVTLRCSSQSGHNTVSWYQQALGQGPQFIFQYYREEENGRGNFPPRFSGLQFPNYSSELNVNALELDDSALYLCASSFSLAGGRYEQYFGPGTRLTVT.